This T cell receptor beta chain was recovered during a study of T cell repertoires in cytomegalovirus infection. Turning to the study itself: Public TCR beta signatures indicated both CMV infection and matching HLA type.

With 0 bases removed from V and 0 bases from J, the gap between germline ends came to 18 bases. The CDR3 length is 19 residues. Germline assignment: CDR1 DFQATT and CDR2 SNEGSKA (reference sequence). TCRdb processed the reads anew with MiXCR; each CDR3 protein has one entry. The top ten hold 20% of the sample, which has 300,000 to 400,000 distinct CDR3 sequences, 25% to 35% seen once. Worth noting for this clonotype: Its antigen is unidentified.

The starting material was cultured PBMCs, obtained from culture after CMV antigen stimulation. The sequence derives from a human donor in good health (CMV status not recorded). Some clones in this sample may be carry-over from other donors' samples. The V gene is TRBV20-1, the J gene TRBJ1-6; no clear D. The CDR3 reads CSARDLRTDSSSYNSPLHF. DNA of the CDR3: TGCAGTGCTAGAGATCTCAGGACGGATTCGAGCTCCTATAATTCACCCCTCCACTTT.